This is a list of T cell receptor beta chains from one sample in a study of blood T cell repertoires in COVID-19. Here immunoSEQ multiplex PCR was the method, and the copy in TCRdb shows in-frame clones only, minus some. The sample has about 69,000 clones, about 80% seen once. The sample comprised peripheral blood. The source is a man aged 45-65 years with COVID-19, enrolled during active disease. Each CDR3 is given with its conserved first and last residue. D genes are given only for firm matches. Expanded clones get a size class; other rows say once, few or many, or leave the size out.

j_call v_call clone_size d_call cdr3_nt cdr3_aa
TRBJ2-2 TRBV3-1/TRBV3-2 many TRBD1 TGTGCCAGCAGCCAGGGGGGTAACAGGGGGAGCTTATACACCGGGGAGCTGTTTTTT CASSQGGNRGSLYTGELFF
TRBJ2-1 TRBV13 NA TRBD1 TGTGCCAGCAGCTCACCGACAGGGAAAAATGAGCAGTTCTTC CASSSPTGKNEQFF
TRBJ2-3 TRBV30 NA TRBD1 TGTGCCTGGAGTGTAGGACAGGGCGCAGATACGCAGTATTTT CAWSVGQGADTQYF
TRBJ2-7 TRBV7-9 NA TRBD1 TGTGCCACCAGACAGGGTGCCTACGAGCAGTACTTC CATRQGAYEQYF
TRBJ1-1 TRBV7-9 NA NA TGTGCCAGCAGCTTTCTCGAGGGGGTAGGTTTCTTT CASSFLEGVGFF
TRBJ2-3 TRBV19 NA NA TGTGCCAGTGGACGGCAGGGGTCAGATACGCAGTATTTT CASGRQGSDTQYF
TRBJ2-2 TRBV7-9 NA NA TGTGCCAGCAGCTTACGAGGGTCGAACACCGGGGAGCTGTTTTTT CASSLRGSNTGELFF
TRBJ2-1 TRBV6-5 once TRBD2 TGTGCCAGCAGTTCACTGACTAGCGGAGAAAACAATGAGCAGTTCTTC CASSSLTSGENNEQFF
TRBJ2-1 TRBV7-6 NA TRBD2 TGTGCCAGCAGCCTCCTGCCGGGACTAGCGGGCACCAATGAGCAGTTCTTC CASSLLPGLAGTNEQFF
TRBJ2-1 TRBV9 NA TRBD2 TGTGCCAGCAGCCCCCATGTGGGACTAGCGGGGGGGCAGTTCTTC CASSPHVGLAGGQFF
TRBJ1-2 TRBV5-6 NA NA TGTGCCAGCAGCTTCGGAGGGGAGGGTTATGGCTACACCTTC CASSFGGEGYGYTF
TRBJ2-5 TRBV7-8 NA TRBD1 TGTGCCAGCAGGCGAAGGGGCCCGGGACAGGGACAAGAGACCCAGTACTTC CASRRRGPGQGQETQYF
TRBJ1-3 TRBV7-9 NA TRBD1 TGTGCCAGCAGACTAAGCTCCGGGACAGGGGTTTTTGGAAACACCATATATTTT CASRLSSGTGVFGNTIYF
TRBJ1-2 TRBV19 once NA TGTGCCAGTAGTATAGACCAGGGGCCCTATGGCTACACCTTC CASSIDQGPYGYTF
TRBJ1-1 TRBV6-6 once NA TGTGCCAGCTTCCTTACCCCCGACAGTGAAGCTTTCTTT CASFLTPDSEAFF
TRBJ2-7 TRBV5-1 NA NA TGCGCCAGCAGCTTGGGGCAGACTACGAGCGAGCAGTACTTC CASSLGQTTSEQYF
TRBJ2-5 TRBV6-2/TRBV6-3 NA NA TGTGCCAGCAGTTACTCGTTTGGCGGGGAGACCCAGTACTTC CASSYSFGGETQYF
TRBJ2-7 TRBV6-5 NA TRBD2 TGTGCCAGCAGTTACCTCCGCGGGGGGAGCTCCTACGAGCAGTACTTC CASSYLRGGSSYEQYF
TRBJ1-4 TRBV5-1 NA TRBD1 TGCGCCAGCAGCTTGGACAGGGGAATGGAAAAACTGTTTTTT CASSLDRGMEKLFF
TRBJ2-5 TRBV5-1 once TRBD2 TGCGCCAGCAGCTTGGGTCGGGGGGAAGAGACCCAGTACTTC CASSLGRGEETQYF
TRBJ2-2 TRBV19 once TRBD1 TGTGCCAGTAGGGAACTCCAGGGGGCTCCGAACACCGGGGAGCTGTTTTTT CASRELQGAPNTGELFF
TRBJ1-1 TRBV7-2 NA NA TGTGCCAGCAGCTTTAGGGGGTTTAACACTGAAGCTTTCTTT CASSFRGFNTEAFF
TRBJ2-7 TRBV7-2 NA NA TGTGCCAGCAGCTACCGACCGGGACTCGGCGAGCAGTACTTC CASSYRPGLGEQYF
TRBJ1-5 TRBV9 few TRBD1 TGTGCCAGCAGCGTATCGACAGGGGATGGTCAGCCCCAGCATTTT CASSVSTGDGQPQHF
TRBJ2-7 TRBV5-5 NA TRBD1 TGTGCCAGCAGCCCTGGGACAGGATTATCCTACGAGCAGTACTTC CASSPGTGLSYEQYF
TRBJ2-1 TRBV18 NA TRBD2 TGTGCCAGCTCACCAACTAGCGGGGTGGTTGAGCAGTTCTTC CASSPTSGVVEQFF
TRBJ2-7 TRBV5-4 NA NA TGTGCCAGAACCAGATACTACTCCTACGAGCAGTACTTC CARTRYYSYEQYF
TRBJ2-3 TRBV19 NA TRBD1 TGTGCCAGTAGCCAGGGGGCAACAGATACGCAGTATTTT CASSQGATDTQYF
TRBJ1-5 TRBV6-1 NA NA TGTGCCAGCAGTGAGGGGGGAGGGGGGAGGCAGCCCCAGCATTTT CASSEGGGGRQPQHF
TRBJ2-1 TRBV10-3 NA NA TGTGCCATCAGTGATCCCCAGAGACGGGGCTACAATGAGCAGTTCTTC CAISDPQRRGYNEQFF
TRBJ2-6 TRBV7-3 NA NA TGTGCCAGCAGCCCGGGTGCTGGGGCCAACGTCCTGACTTTC CASSPGAGANVLTF
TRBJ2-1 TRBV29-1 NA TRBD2 TGCAGCGCCAACCTGGCTAGCGGGGGGGGTGAACAGTTCTTC CSANLASGGGEQFF
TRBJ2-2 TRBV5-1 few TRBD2 TGCGCCAGCAGCTTGAGCGGGACTACCGGGGAGCTGTTTTTT CASSLSGTTGELFF
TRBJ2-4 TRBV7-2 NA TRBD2 TGTGCCAGCAGCCAAACTAGCGGGGGAAGGTTGGGCATTCAGTACTTC CASSQTSGGRLGIQYF
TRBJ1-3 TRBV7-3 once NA TGTGCCAGCAGCTCAGTGGTGGGGGCGAGCAACACCATATATTTT CASSSVVGASNTIYF
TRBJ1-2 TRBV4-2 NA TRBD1 TGTGCCAGCAGCCGGACAGGGGATAACTATGGCTACACCTTC CASSRTGDNYGYTF
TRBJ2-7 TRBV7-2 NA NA TGTGCCAGCAGCTTCCAACGGGGGACAGTCTACGAGCAGTACTTC CASSFQRGTVYEQYF
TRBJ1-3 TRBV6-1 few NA TGTGCCAGCAGTGAAGCCCCAGGGTCAACTGGAAACACCATATATTTT CASSEAPGSTGNTIYF
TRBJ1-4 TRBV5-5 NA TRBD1 TGTGCCAGCAGCGACGGGACAGGGGGAGAAAAACTGTTTTTT CASSDGTGGEKLFF
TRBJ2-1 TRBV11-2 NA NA TGTGCCAGCAGCCTCTGGGACGGGGGAAACAATGAGCAGTTCTTC CASSLWDGGNNEQFF